A single sample gave rise to the 6 T cell receptor beta chains below, sequenced in a study of T cell responses to AZD1222 COVID-19 vaccine. The table came from immunoSEQ multiplex PCR; TCRdb's copy has only in-frame clones and leaves some out. The data show 150,000 to 200,000 clones, 85% to 95% seen once. Sequences were derived from peripheral blood, sampled 28 days after the second AZD1222 dose. The receptors stem from an adult who received the AZD1222 COVID-19 vaccine.

The V gene is TRBV4-2, the J gene TRBJ1-5; D is uncertain. V was cut by 1 base and J by 0 bases, with 7 bases left in between. The CDR3 sequence is 15 residues long. Germline assignment: CDR1 LGHNA and CDR2 YNFKEQ. CDR3 DNA: TGTGCCAGCAGCCAAGTCCAGGATAGCAATCAGCCCCAGCATTTT. Translation: CASSQVQDSNQPQHF.

V gene TRBV15 combines with J gene TRBJ1-1, with D perhaps matching TRBD1 (5 bases). This CDR3 spans 15 amino acids. The ends were cut back, 8 bases at V and 1 base at J, with 17 bases in the middle. CDR1 and CDR2 (germline): LNHNV, YYDKDF (reference sequence). CDR3 DNA: TGTGCCACCTCAAGAGGGGACCGTGGGAACACTGAAGCTTTCTTT. It translates to CATSRGDRGNTEAFF.

This chain uses TRBV5-1 with TRBJ1-4; 7 bases map to TRBD1. CDR3 length equals 14 residues. Looked up from germline, CDR1 is SGHRS and CDR2 is YFSETQ. With V trimmed by 4 bases and J by 7 bases, 7 bases remained unmatched. CDR3 in amino acids: CASSEGTALEKLFF. The CDR3 nucleotides read TGCGCCAGCAGCGAAGGGACAGCCCTTGAAAAACTGTTTTTT. The full variable domain, completed using reference TRBV5-1 and TRBJ1-4, is KAGVTQTPRYLIKTRGQQVTLSCSPISGHRSVSWYQQTPGQGLQFLFEYFSETQRNKGNFPGRFSGRQFSNSRSEMNVSTLELGDSALYLCASSEGTALEKLFFGSGTQLSVL.

This clone was seen just once. This chain links TRBV27 with TRBJ2-1, with a tentative D call TRBD2 (5 bases). The V gene lost 0 bases and the J gene lost 5 bases, with 8 bases spanning the gap. Germline V gene sequence: CDR1 MNHEY, CDR2 SMNVEV (reference sequence). CDR3 length equals 14 residues. The CDR3 loop reads CASSLSEGHNEQFF. CDR3 coding DNA: TGTGCCAGCAGTTTATCCGAGGGCCACAATGAGCAGTTCTTC.

V gene TRBV6-5 combines with J gene TRBJ1-4, with D maybe TRBD1 (5 bases). This CDR3 has 14 amino acids. V dropped 6 bases and J dropped 4 bases, with 12 bases sitting between them. Per germline, CDR1 MNHEY and CDR2 SVGAGI. Here the CDR3 reads CASRLTVINEKLFF. In DNA form, the CDR3 reads TGTGCCAGCAGGCTGACAGTCATTAATGAAAAACTGTTTTTT.

The rearrangement uses TRBV5-6 and TRBJ1-3, with 10 bases aligning to TRBD1. The CDR3 totals 15 residues. The J segment lost 6 bases and the V segment lost 4 bases, leaving 7 bases of the junction unmatched. From germline, CDR1 is SGHDT and CDR2 YYEEEE. CDR3 region: CASSPLGQGTNTIYF. The CDR3 region has the DNA TGTGCCAGCAGCCCGCTGGGACAGGGGACAAACACCATATATTTT.